This T cell receptor beta chain was captured in a study of blood T cell repertoires in COVID-19. The CDR3 spans 15 residues. Germline-derived CDR1 and CDR2 are GTSNPN and SVGIG (reference sequence). V was clipped by 1 base and J by 2 bases; unmatched bases: 3. Some clones are missing from TCRdb's copy, which holds only in-frame ones; the method was immunoSEQ multiplex PCR. Altogether 140,000 to 150,000 clones are present, 81% being singletons, with the ten largest covering roughly 8%. The sequenced sample consisted of peripheral blood. The TCR originated in a human donor with acute or convalescent COVID-19. The donor label of this sample is uncertain. The rearrangement uses TRBV30 and TRBJ2-3; 10 positions match TRBD2. The DNA for the CDR3 is TGTGCCTGGAGTGGTAGCGGGGGGTCCACAGATACGCAGTATTTT. The encoded protein is CAWSGSGGSTDTQYF.